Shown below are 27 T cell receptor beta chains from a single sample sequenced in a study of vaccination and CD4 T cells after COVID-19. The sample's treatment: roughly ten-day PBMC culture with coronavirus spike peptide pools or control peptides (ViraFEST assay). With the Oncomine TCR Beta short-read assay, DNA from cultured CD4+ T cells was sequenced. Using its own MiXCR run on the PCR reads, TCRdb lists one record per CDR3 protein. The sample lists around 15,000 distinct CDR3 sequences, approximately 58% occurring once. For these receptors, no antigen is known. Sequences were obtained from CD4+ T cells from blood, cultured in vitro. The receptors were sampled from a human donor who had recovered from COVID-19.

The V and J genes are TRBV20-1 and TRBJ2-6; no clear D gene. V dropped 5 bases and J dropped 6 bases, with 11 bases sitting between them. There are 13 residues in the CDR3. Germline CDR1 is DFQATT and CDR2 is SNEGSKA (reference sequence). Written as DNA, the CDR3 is TGCAGTGCTGGAAGTGTCCCGGCCAACGTCCTGACTTTC. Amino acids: CSAGSVPANVLTF.

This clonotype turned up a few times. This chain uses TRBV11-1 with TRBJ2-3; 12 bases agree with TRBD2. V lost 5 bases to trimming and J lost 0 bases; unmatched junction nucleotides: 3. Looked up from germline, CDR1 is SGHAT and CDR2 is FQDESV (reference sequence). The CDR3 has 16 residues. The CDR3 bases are TGTGCCAGCAGCATCGGACTAGCGGGGAGCACAGATACGCAGTATTTT. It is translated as CASSIGLAGSTDTQYF.

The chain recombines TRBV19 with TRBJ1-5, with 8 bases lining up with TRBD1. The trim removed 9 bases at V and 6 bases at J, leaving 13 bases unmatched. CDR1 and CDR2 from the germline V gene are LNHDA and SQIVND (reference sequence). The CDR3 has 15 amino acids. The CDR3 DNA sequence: TGTGCCAGCACTATTTTCGACAGGGGAGGTCAGCCCCAGCATTTT. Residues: CASTIFDRGGQPQHF. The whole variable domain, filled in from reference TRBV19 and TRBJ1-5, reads DGGITQSPKYLFRKEGQNVTLSCEQNLNHDAMYWYRQDPGQGLRLIYYSQIVNDFQKGDIAEGYSVSREKKESFPLTVTSAQKNPTAFYLCASTIFDRGGQPQHFGDGTRLSIL.

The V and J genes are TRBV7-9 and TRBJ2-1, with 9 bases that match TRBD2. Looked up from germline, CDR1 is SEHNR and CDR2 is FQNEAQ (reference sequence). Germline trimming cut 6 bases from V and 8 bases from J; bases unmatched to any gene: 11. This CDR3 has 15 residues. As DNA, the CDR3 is TGTGCCAGCAGTAGCGGGACTAGCCGTAGTGATGAGCAGTTCTTC. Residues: CASSSGTSRSDEQFF.

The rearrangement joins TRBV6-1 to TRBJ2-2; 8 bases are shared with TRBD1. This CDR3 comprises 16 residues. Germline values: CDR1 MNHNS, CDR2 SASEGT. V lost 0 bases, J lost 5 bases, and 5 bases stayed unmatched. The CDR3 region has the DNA TGTGCCAGCAGTGAAGCGCTGGACAGGGAGACCGGGGAGCTGTTTTTT. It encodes CASSEALDRETGELFF.

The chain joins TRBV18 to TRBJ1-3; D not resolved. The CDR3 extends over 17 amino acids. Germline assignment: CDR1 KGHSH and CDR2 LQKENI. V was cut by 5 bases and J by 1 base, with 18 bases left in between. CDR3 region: CASSYVTDPDSGNTIYF. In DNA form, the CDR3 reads TGTGCCAGCTCATACGTTACAGACCCTGATTCTGGAAACACCATATATTTT. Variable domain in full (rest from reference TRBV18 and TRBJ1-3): NAGVMQNPRHLVRRRGQEARLRCSPMKGHSHVYWYRQLPEEGLKFMVYLQKENIIDESGMPKERFSAEFPKEGPSILRIQQVVRGDSAAYFCASSYVTDPDSGNTIYFGEGSWLTVV.

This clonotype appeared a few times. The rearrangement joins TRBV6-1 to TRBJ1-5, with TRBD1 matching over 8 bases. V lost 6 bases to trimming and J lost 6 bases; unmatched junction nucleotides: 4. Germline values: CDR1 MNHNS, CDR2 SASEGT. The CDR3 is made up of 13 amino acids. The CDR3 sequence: CASRDREAQPQHF. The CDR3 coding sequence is TGTGCCAGCAGGGACAGGGAGGCTCAGCCCCAGCATTTT.

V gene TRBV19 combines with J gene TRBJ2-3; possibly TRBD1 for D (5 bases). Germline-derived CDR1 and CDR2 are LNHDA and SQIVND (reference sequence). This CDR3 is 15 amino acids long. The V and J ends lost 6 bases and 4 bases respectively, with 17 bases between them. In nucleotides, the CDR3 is TGTGCCAGTAGGGGGCGATCACTTTACTCAGATACGCAGTATTTT. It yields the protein CASRGRSLYSDTQYF.

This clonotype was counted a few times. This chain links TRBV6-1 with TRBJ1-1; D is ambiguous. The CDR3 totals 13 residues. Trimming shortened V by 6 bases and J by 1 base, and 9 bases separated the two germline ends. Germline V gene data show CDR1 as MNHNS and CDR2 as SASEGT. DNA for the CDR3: TGTGCCAGCAGAGCTGGCTGGAACACTGAAGCTTTCTTT. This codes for CASRAGWNTEAFF.

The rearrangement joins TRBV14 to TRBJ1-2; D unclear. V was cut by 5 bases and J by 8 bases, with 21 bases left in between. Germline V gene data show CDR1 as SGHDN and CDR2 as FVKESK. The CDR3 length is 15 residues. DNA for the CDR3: TGTGCCAGCAGCGAATGGGGTATCGGGATTAGAGGCTACACCTTC. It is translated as CASSEWGIGIRGYTF.

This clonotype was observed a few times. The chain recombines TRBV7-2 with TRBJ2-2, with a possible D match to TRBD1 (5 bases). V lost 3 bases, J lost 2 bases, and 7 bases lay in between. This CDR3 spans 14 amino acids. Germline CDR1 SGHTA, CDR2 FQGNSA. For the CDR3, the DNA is TGTGCCAGCAGCTTTGGACAAAACACCGGGGAGCTGTTTTTT. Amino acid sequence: CASSFGQNTGELFF.

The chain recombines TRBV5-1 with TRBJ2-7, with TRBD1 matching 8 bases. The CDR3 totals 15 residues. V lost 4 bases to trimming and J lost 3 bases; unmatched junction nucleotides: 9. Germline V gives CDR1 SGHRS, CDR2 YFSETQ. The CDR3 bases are TGCGCCAGCAGCCTATCCGGGACAGGCAACTACGAGCAGTACTTC. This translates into CASSLSGTGNYEQYF.

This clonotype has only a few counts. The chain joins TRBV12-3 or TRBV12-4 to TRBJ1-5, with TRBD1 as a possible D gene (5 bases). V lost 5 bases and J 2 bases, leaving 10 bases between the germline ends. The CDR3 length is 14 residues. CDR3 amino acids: CASSPGLRNQPQHF. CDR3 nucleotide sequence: TGTGCCAGCAGTCCGGGGCTTCGCAATCAGCCCCAGCATTTT.

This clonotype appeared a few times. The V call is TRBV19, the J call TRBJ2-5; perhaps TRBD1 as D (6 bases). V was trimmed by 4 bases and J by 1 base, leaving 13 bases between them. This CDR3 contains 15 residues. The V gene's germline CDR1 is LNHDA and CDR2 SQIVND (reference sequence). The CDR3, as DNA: TGTGCCAGTAGTAAGGACAGTCAAAGCCAAGAGACCCAGTACTTC. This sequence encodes CASSKDSQSQETQYF.

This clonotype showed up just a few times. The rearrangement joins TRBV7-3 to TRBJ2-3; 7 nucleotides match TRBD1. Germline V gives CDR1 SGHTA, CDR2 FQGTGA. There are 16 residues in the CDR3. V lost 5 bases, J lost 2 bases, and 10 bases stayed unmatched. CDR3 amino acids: CASSPGGQAVTDTQYF. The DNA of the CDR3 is TGTGCCAGCAGCCCTGGAGGACAGGCGGTCACAGATACGCAGTATTTT.

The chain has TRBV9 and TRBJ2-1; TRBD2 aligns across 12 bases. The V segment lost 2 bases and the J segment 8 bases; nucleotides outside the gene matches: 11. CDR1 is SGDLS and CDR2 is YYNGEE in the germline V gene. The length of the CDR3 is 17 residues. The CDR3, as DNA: TGTGCCAGCAGCGTCCCTCTTGCTAGCGGGAGGGGGGATGAGCAGTTCTTC. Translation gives CASSVPLASGRGDEQFF.

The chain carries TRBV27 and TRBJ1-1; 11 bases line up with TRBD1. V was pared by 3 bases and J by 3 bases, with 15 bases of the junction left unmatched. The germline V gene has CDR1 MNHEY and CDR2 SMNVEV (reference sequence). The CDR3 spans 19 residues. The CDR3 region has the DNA TGTGCCAGCAGTTTGCGGTCAGGCGGACAGGGGGCTCTGGACACTGAAGCTTTCTTT. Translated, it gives CASSLRSGGQGALDTEAFF.

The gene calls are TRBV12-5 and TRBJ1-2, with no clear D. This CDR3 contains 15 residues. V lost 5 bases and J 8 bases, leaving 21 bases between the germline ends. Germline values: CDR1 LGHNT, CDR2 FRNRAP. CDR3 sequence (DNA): TGTGCTAGTGGTACCTCCCAAAAGGGCTCGGTAGGCTACACCTTC. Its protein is CASGTSQKGSVGYTF. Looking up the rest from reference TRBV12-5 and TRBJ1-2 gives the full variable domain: DARVTQTPRHKVTEMGQEVTMRCQPILGHNTVFWYRQTMMQGLELLAYFRNRAPLDDSGMPKDRFSAEMPDATLATLKIQPSEPRDSAVYFCASGTSQKGSVGYTFGSGTRLTVV.

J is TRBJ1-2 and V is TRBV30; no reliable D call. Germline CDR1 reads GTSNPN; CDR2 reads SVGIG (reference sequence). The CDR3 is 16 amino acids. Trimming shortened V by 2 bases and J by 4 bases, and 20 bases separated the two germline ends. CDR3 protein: CAWSPRPGPSSYGYTF. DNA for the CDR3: TGTGCCTGGAGTCCCCGACCGGGTCCTAGTAGCTATGGCTACACCTTC.

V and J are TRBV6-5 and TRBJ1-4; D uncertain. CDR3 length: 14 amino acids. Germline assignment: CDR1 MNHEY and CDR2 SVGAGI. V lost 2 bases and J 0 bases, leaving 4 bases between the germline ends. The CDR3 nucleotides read TGTGCCAGCAGTTACGGGACAACTAATGAAAAACTGTTTTTT. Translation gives CASSYGTTNEKLFF.

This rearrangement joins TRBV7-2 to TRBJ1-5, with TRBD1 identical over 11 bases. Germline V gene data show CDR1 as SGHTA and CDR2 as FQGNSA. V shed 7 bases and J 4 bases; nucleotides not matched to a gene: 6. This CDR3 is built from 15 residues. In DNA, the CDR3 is TGTGCCAGCAACTGGGACAGGGGGGTGAATCAGCCCCAGCATTTT. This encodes CASNWDRGVNQPQHF.

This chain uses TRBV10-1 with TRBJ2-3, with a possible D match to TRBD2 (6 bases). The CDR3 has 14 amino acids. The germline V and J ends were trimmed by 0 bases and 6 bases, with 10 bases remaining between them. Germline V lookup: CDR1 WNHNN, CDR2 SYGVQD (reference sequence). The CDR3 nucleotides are TGCGCCAGCAGTGAGTCACCCAGCGGGGATACGCAGTATTTT. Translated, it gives CASSESPSGDTQYF.

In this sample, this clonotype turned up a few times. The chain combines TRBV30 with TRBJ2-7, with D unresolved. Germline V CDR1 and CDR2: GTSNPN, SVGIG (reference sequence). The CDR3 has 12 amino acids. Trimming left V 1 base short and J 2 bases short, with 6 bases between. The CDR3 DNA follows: TGTGCCTGGAGTGCCAGGACCTACGAGCAGTACTTC. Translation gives CAWSARTYEQYF.

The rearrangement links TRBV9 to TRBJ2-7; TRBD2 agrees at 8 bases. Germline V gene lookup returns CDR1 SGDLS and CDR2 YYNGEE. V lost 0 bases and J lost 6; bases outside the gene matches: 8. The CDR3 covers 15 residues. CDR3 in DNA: TGTGCCAGCAGCGTAGACGCAGCGGGGGACGCCGAGCAGTACTTC. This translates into CASSVDAAGDAEQYF.

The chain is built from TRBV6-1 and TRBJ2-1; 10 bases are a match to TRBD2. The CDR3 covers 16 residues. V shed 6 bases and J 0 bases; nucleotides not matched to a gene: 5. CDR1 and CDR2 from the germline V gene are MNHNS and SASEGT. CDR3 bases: TGTGCCAGCAGAGCCGGGACTAGCGTCTCCTACAATGAGCAGTTCTTC. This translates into CASRAGTSVSYNEQFF.

The CDR3 loop reads CASSLDRGHRSNQPQHF. The CDR3 DNA sequence: TGTGCCAGCAGTCTGGACAGGGGGCATAGAAGCAATCAGCCCCAGCATTTT. The genes are TRBV6-2 or TRBV6-3 and TRBJ1-5, with 11 bases matching TRBD1. The germline V gene has CDR1 MNHEY and CDR2 SVGEGT. After removal of 5 bases from V and 1 base from J, the junction contained 7 bases not matched to a gene. The CDR3 covers 17 residues.

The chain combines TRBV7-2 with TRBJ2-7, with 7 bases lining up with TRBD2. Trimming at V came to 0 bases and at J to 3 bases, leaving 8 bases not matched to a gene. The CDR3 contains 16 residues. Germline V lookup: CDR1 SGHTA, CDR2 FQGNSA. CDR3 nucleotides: TGTGCCAGCAGCTTAGCGGTTGGCGGGGGTGTCTACGAGCAGTACTTC. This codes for CASSLAVGGGVYEQYF.